Listed below are T cell receptor beta chains from one sample, sequenced in a study of breast tumors, draining lymph nodes, adjacent tissues. A single record per CDR3 protein comes from TCRdb applying MiXCR to the multiplex PCR reads. The sample has 150,000 to 200,000 distinct CDR3 sequences; roughly 35% are singletons. Sequencing input: axillary lymph node tissue. These receptors all stem from a female donor with breast cancer. Some clones in this sample may be carry-over from other donors' samples. The CDR3 runs from the conserved cysteine through the conserved F or W. A D gene is named only where the DNA matches it firmly. The size entry is marked missing in some rows and otherwise reads once, few, many or a size class.

>-|TRBJ1-3|-|TRBV7-8|15
TGTGCCAGCAGCTTATTCAGGGCTCGCGGAAACACCATATATTTT
CASSLFRARGNTIYF
>many|TRBJ2-2|-|TRBV13|12
TGTGCCAGCAGACCGGTCGGCGGGGAGCTGTTTTTT
CASRPVGGELFF
>-|TRBJ2-5|TRBD2|TRBV18|16
TGTGCCAGCTCACCGGATATTCTCGGACTAGCAGAGACCCAGTACTTC
CASSPDILGLAETQYF
>many|TRBJ2-5|TRBD2|TRBV5-1|14
TGCGCCAGCAGCCCCGGGAGGACCGATGGGACCCAGTACTTC
CASSPGRTDGTQYF
>few|TRBJ2-7|-|TRBV5-5|13
TGTGCCAGCAGCCAAGAAAACGCGGGGGAGCAGTACTTC
CASSQENAGEQYF
>many|TRBJ2-2|-|TRBV2|15
TGTGCCAGCAGCATTTCCAGGGAGGTCACCGGGGAGCTGTTTTTT
CASSISREVTGELFF
>-|TRBJ2-7|TRBD2|TRBV20-1|15
TGCAGTGCTAGAGATAGTAGCGGGGGGGCTTACGAGCAGTACTTC
CSARDSSGGAYEQYF
>many|TRBJ1-6|-|TRBV28|15
TGTGCCAGCAGTATCGCTCAGGGGTATAATTCACCCCTCCACTTT
CASSIAQGYNSPLHF
>many|TRBJ1-5|-|TRBV2|11
TGTGCCAGCAGTGGACCGAAGTCCCAGCATTTT
CASSGPKSQHF
>few|TRBJ2-5|-|TRBV28|15
TGTGCCAGCACCCCTTCGACAGGCCCGTGGGGGACCCAGTACTTC
CASTPSTGPWGTQYF
>-|TRBJ1-6|-|TRBV20-1|13
TGCAGTGCCAACCACGCGTCAGAGTCACCCCTCCACTTT
CSANHASESPLHF
>many|TRBJ2-3|-|TRBV5-6|13
TGTGCCAGCAGCTCCGGCAGGGGAAATACGCAGTATTTT
CASSSGRGNTQYF
>-|TRBJ1-1|-|TRBV6-5|18
TGTGCCAGCAGTTATGACCCAACAGGGTTTAGAGGGAACACTGAAGCTTTCTTT
CASSYDPTGFRGNTEAFF
>-|TRBJ2-1|-|TRBV29-1|14
TGCAGCGTTAGACAGGCGGTGAGCTCCTACGAGCAGTTCTTC
CSVRQAVSSYEQFF
>many|TRBJ2-7|TRBD2|TRBV10-1|16
TGCGCCAGCGGCCCGACTAGCGGGGGGCCTTTCTACGAGCAGTACTTC
CASGPTSGGPFYEQYF
>once|TRBJ2-2|TRBD2|TRBV12-3/TRBV12-4|14
TGTGCCAGCAGGGGCACTAGCGACACCGGGGAGTTGTTTTTT
CASRGTSDTGELFF
>many|TRBJ1-6|-|TRBV6-5|19
TGTGCCAGCAGTCTCTACCTTGGACAGATGAGCTCCTATAATTCACCCCTCCACTTT
CASSLYLGQMSSYNSPLHF
>-|TRBJ1-6|-|TRBV10-2|15
TGCGCCAGCGCCCAAGACGACTCCTATAATTCACCCCTCCACTTT
CASAQDDSYNSPLHF
>many|TRBJ2-3|-|TRBV10-3|12
TGTGCCATCAGTGAGTCGGGAGATACGCAGTATTTT
CAISESGDTQYF
>-|TRBJ2-5|-|TRBV5-1|15
TGCGCCAGCAGCTTGGGGGGGACTGCCCAAGAGACCCAGTACTTC
CASSLGGTAQETQYF
>-|TRBJ2-2|-|TRBV28|15
TGTGCCAGTATCCGGGCCGGACTAAACACCGGGGAGCTGTTTTTT
CASIRAGLNTGELFF
>-|TRBJ2-5|TRBD2|TRBV6-5|16
TGTGCCAGCAGTCACTCCTATAGCGGGAAAGGAGAGACCCAGTACTTC
CASSHSYSGKGETQYF
>many|TRBJ1-4|-|TRBV7-2|12
TGTGCCAGCAGCAGTCCGACGGGGAATCAACTTTTT
CASSSPTGNQLF
>-|TRBJ1-5|TRBD1|TRBV19|14
TGTGCCAGTAGTGGAATGACAGGGAACCAGCCCCAGCATTTT
CASSGMTGNQPQHF
>many|TRBJ2-5|TRBD1|TRBV28|15
TGTGCCAGCAGTTCAGGACAGGCGAGGGTCGAGACCCAGTACTTC
CASSSGQARVETQYF
>many|TRBJ2-7|-|TRBV5-1|15
TGCGCCAGCAGCTTGGAGGCTGGGGCGAGCTACGAGCAGTACTTC
CASSLEAGASYEQYF
>many|TRBJ2-3|TRBD1|TRBV5-5|15
TGTGCCAGCAGCACCGGGACAGCCAGCACAGATACGCAGTATTTT
CASSTGTASTDTQYF
>-|TRBJ1-4|-|TRBV28|13
TGTGCCAGCAGGGAGCCCTCGATGTGGAAACTGTTTTTT
CASREPSMWKLFF
>many|TRBJ2-5|-|TRBV6-5|15
TGTGCCAGCAGTCACTCGACCCGGGTGAGAGAGACCCAGTACTTC
CASSHSTRVRETQYF
>few|TRBJ2-7|-|TRBV28|15
TGTGCCAGCAGTTTATTACAGGCCCGCTCCTACGAGCAGTACTTC
CASSLLQARSYEQYF
>many|TRBJ1-4|-|TRBV28|14
TGTGCCAGCACTCGGGCAGACACGGGCGAAAAACTGTTTTTT
CASTRADTGEKLFF
>few|TRBJ1-6|-|TRBV5-1|14
TGCGCCAGCAGCTTGGACTTCTATAATTCACCCCTCCACTTT
CASSLDFYNSPLHF
>many|TRBJ1-2|TRBD1|TRBV7-9|14
TGTGCCAGCAGCCCGGGACAGGGGAACTATGGCTACACCTTC
CASSPGQGNYGYTF
>many|TRBJ2-7|-|TRBV5-1|14
TGCGCCAGCAGCTTGAGGCAGGGGTTTGGCGAGCAGTACTTC
CASSLRQGFGEQYF
>many|TRBJ2-3|TRBD2|TRBV6-2/TRBV6-3|14
TGTGCCAGCAAAGGGCTAGCGGGGCTAGATACGCAGTATTTT
CASKGLAGLDTQYF
>many|TRBJ2-1|TRBD2|TRBV5-1|15
TGCGCCAGCAGCTACGGGACTAGCGGGTTCGATGAGCAGTTCTTC
CASSYGTSGFDEQFF
>-|TRBJ1-4|-|TRBV2|13
TGTGCCAGCAGTGAAAGACGTGGGGAAAAACTGTTTTTT
CASSERRGEKLFF
>once|TRBJ1-1|-|TRBV19|13
TGTGCCAGTATGAGGCCGGTGAACACTGGAGCTTTCTTT
CASMRPVNTGAFF
>many|TRBJ2-7|TRBD1|TRBV27|15
TGTGCCAGCAGTTGGGGGACAGGGGGGACGAGAGAGCAGTACTTC
CASSWGTGGTREQYF
>many|TRBJ2-7|TRBD2|TRBV7-3|15
TGTGCCAGCAGCTTAAGGAGCGGGGCGGGCTACGAGCAGTACTTC
CASSLRSGAGYEQYF
>many|TRBJ2-1|TRBD2|TRBV19|15
TGTGCCAGTACCGTAGCGGGAGGGCTCTACAATGAGCAGTTCTTC
CASTVAGGLYNEQFF
>many|TRBJ2-2|-|TRBV5-1|13
TGCGCCAGCAGCTCAGGAGGGGCCGGGGAGCTGTTTTTT
CASSSGGAGELFF
>many|TRBJ2-3|-|TRBV11-3|15
TGTGCCAGCAGCCCCGGACAGCAACCCACAGATACGCAGTATTTT
CASSPGQQPTDTQYF
>many|TRBJ2-5|-|TRBV7-8|14
TGTGCCAGCAGCTTAGTCCCCCTTCAAGAGACCCAGTACTTC
CASSLVPLQETQYF
>many|TRBJ2-1|TRBD2|TRBV20-1|16
TGCAGTGCCACTCCAACTAGCGGGGGGCCCCACAATGAGCAGTTCTTC
CSATPTSGGPHNEQFF
>-|TRBJ2-1|TRBD2|TRBV4-2|14
TGTGCCAGCAGCCCCGGGGGGGGGTACAATAAGCAGTTCTTC
CASSPGGGYNKQFF
>-|TRBJ2-3|TRBD2|TRBV7-2|20
TGTGCCAGCAGCCTACTCGGACTAGCGGGAACCAGATCGGGCACAGATACGCAGTATTTT
CASSLLGLAGTRSGTDTQYF
>many|TRBJ1-5|-|TRBV6-2/TRBV6-3|11
TGTGCCAGCAGTTACAGGGGGACCCAGCATTTT
CASSYRGTQHF
>many|TRBJ2-5|-|TRBV7-3|13
TGTGCCAGCAGCTCAAACCATGGAGAGACCCAGTACTTC
CASSSNHGETQYF
>-|TRBJ1-2|-|TRBV19|17
TGTGCCAGTAGTATTTCGGGGCCTCAAGGGGCTAACTATGGCTACACCTTC
CASSISGPQGANYGYTF
>few|TRBJ1-5|-|TRBV27|16
TGTGCCAGCAGAAAGGGGGATCCGAGGGGCAATCAGCCCCAGCATTTT
CASRKGDPRGNQPQHF
>many|TRBJ2-2|TRBD1|TRBV4-2|15
TGTGCCAGCAGCAGTGGGACAGCGAACACCGGGGAGCTGTTTTTT
CASSSGTANTGELFF
>many|TRBJ1-4|-|TRBV30|14
TGTGCCTGGAGTCAGCACTCCCCGGAGGAAAAACTGTTTTTT
CAWSQHSPEEKLFF
>many|TRBJ2-3|-|TRBV13|15
TGTGCCAGCAGCTCGGAGGGGGCTAGCACAGATACGCAGTATTTT
CASSSEGASTDTQYF